This passage covers 5 T cell receptor beta chains from one sample sequenced in a study of blood T cell repertoires in COVID-19. Only in-frame clones appear in the TCRdb table, and some are missing; sequencing was by immunoSEQ multiplex PCR. The table has 150,000 to 200,000 clones, 80% to 90% seen once; the top ten hold about 16%. The specimen was PBMCs or T cells enriched from blood (not recorded which). Receptors were obtained from a middle-aged man who had recovered from COVID-19.

This clone was recorded a few times. The chain carries TRBV3-1 (or the pseudogene TRBV3-2) and TRBJ2-7, with 8 bases fitting TRBD2. The V gene end was trimmed by 2 bases and the J gene end by 2 bases; junction bases not matched to a gene: 2. The CDR3 contains 14 residues. The germline V gene encodes CDR1 LGHDT and CDR2 YNNKEL (reference sequence). CDR3 bases: TGTGCCAGCAGCCAAACTAGCGGACCCTACGAGCAGTACTTC. Its protein product is CASSQTSGPYEQYF.

The gene calls are TRBV4-1 and TRBJ1-2, with D maybe TRBD1 (5 bases). Germline V CDR1 and CDR2: MGHRA, YSYEKL. Between the trimmed V and J ends, which lost 1 base and 4 bases, there was a span of 10 bases. The CDR3 has 14 residues. The CDR3 here is CASSQGMQGYGYTF. In nucleotides, the CDR3 is TGCGCCAGCAGCCAAGGAATGCAGGGCTATGGCTACACCTTC.

The chain couples TRBV28 to TRBJ1-2; D call uncertain. CDR1 and CDR2 from the germline V gene are MDHEN and SYDVKM. CDR3 size: 11 residues. The V end lost 5 bases, the J end lost 7 bases, and 8 bases lay between the germline ends. CDR3 region: CASSPTSGYTF. CDR3 bases: TGTGCCAGCAGTCCAACATCTGGCTACACCTTC.

This clone was seen once. V gene TRBV5-4 combines with J gene TRBJ1-1, with D perhaps TRBD1 (6 bases). Germline CDR1 is SGHNT and CDR2 is YYREEE (reference sequence). V gave up 1 base and J gave up 6 bases, with 10 bases separating them. This CDR3 is built from 13 residues. This CDR3 is CASSLQGQAEAFF. The CDR3 DNA is TGTGCCAGCAGCTTGCAGGGGCAGGCTGAAGCTTTCTTT. Based on the CDR3 plus reference TRBV5-4 and TRBJ1-1, the full variable domain is ETGVTQSPTHLIKTRGQQVTLRCSSQSGHNTVSWYQQALGQGPQFIFQYYREEENGRGNFPPRFSGLQFPNYSSELNVNALELDDSALYLCASSLQGQAEAFFGQGTRLTVV.

This clone came up a few times. The rearrangement links TRBV19 to TRBJ1-1, with D tentatively TRBD1 (5 bases). V was clipped by 5 bases and J by 3 bases, with 13 bases between them. Germline CDR1 reads LNHDA; CDR2 reads SQIVND (reference sequence). The CDR3 spans 14 residues. DNA of the CDR3: TGTGCCAGTAGTTGGCAGGGAGGGTACACTGAAGCTTTCTTT. Its protein product is CASSWQGGYTEAFF. The full variable domain, in which reference TRBV19 and TRBJ1-1 provide the parts outside the CDR3, is DGGITQSPKYLFRKEGQNVTLSCEQNLNHDAMYWYRQDPGQGLRLIYYSQIVNDFQKGDIAEGYSVSREKKESFPLTVTSAQKNPTAFYLCASSWQGGYTEAFFGQGTRLTVV.